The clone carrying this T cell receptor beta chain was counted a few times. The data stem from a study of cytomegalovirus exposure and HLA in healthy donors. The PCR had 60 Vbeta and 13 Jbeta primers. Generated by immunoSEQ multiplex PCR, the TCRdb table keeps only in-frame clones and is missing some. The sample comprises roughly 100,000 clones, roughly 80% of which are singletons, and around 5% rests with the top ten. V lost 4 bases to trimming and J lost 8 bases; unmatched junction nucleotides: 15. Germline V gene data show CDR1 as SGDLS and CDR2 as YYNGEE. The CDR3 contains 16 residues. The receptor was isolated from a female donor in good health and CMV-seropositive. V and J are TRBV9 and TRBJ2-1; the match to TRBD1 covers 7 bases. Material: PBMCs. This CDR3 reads CASSPKRGQSFDEQFF. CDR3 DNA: TGTGCCAGCAGCCCAAAAAGGGGACAGTCCTTCGATGAGCAGTTCTTC.